This T cell receptor (beta chain) is drawn from a study of blood T cell repertoires in COVID-19. Across the study: T cells, B-cell-depleted T cells, or PBMCs supplied cDNA or gDNA.

Methods used by the authors: Amplified reference gene primers provided the basis for estimating nucleated cell counts. This table comes from immunoSEQ multiplex PCR, and its TCRdb copy is limited to in-frame clones, with some not included. The V and J calls and clone size come from that table; D and trimming were worked out from the DNA. The sample records approximately 230,000 clones, 86% being singletons. In germline, CDR1 is LGHDT, CDR2 YNNKEL (reference sequence). V was cut by 1 base and J by 7 bases, with 13 bases left in between. There are 15 residues in the CDR3. This clonotype was obtained from a man younger than 45 who had recovered from COVID-19. The chain carries TRBV3-1 (or the pseudogene TRBV3-2) and TRBJ2-2; the D is unclear. The sample taken for sequencing was peripheral blood. CDR3 sequence: CASSQGTAASGELFF. The CDR3 DNA is TGTGCCAGCAGCCAAGGCACGGCGGCGAGCGGGGAGCTGTTTTTT.